These 8 T cell receptor beta chains were sequenced from one sample in a study of blood T cell repertoires in COVID-19 (dated by TCRdb to the early 2020s). Library construction relied on the immunoSEQ multiplex PCR assay. TCRdb re-hosts the immuneACCESS table, in-frame sequences only. Its copies lack some clones; in the studies checked, an unresolved V gene accounts for under half of them, and the cause for the rest is not known. This sample lists roughly 400,000 clones; roughly 84% were detected once. The ten largest clones represent 1.4% to 1.5% of the sample. Sequencing input: PBMCs or T cells enriched from blood (not recorded which). All receptors derive from a woman aged 18-35 years who had been exposed to COVID-19.

The chain carries TRBV6-7 and TRBJ1-5, with 10 bases aligning to TRBD1. TRBV6-7 carries the ORF label, with uncertain function. This CDR3 contains 16 residues. The V gene end was trimmed by 5 bases and the J gene end by 3 bases; junction bases not matched to a gene: 7. CDR3 nucleotides: TGTGCCAGCAGTCCTGACAGGGGGCGCGACAATCAGCCCCAGCATTTT. Translation gives CASSPDRGRDNQPQHF.

The chain recombines TRBV6-5 with TRBJ2-1; 11 nucleotides agree with TRBD2. Germline loops: CDR1 MNHEY, CDR2 SVGAGI. The J segment lost 2 bases and the V segment lost 7 bases, leaving 4 bases of the junction unmatched. The CDR3 has 15 residues. In DNA form, the CDR3 reads TGTGCCAGCACGTTAGCGGGAGGGCCCTACAATGAGCAGTTCTTC. Protein sequence: CASTLAGGPYNEQFF.

The V gene is TRBV6-5, the J gene TRBJ2-7; 8 positions match TRBD2. This CDR3 has 12 residues. V gave up 8 bases and J gave up 5 bases; unmatched junction bases: 5. The germline CDR1 and CDR2 sequences are MNHEY and SVGAGI. CDR3 coding DNA: TGTGCCAGCGGGGACGGGGGGGACGAGCAGTACTTC. Translating it yields CASGDGGDEQYF.

V usage is TRBV19 and J usage is TRBJ2-3; 11 nucleotides match TRBD2. CDR1 LNHDA and CDR2 SQIVND come from the germline V gene (reference sequence). V was clipped by 1 base and J by 6 bases; unmatched bases: 3. This CDR3 has 15 amino acids. This CDR3 is CASSIVAGGPDTQYF. CDR3 sequence (DNA): TGTGCCAGTAGTATAGTAGCGGGAGGGCCTGATACGCAGTATTTT.

This chain connects TRBV2 to TRBJ1-1, with D maybe TRBD1 (6 bases). The germline gives CDR1 SNHLY, CDR2 FYNNEI. The V end lost 6 bases, the J end lost 6 bases, and 23 bases lay between the germline ends. The CDR3 length is 16 residues. CDR3 DNA sequence: TGTGCCAGCAGGGCTAAGCTACAGGGTAGACGGGCTGAAGCTTTCTTT. Its protein product is CASRAKLQGRRAEAFF.

The chain carries TRBV29-1 and TRBJ1-1; D not resolved. CDR1 and CDR2 from the germline V gene are SQVTM and ANQGSEA. This CDR3 contains 11 residues. Trimming pared 6 bases from V and 11 bases from J, leaving 16 bases between. CDR3 loop: CSVRSGQWAFF. DNA of the CDR3: TGCAGCGTGCGGTCGGGTCAGTGGGCTTTCTTT.

The chain has TRBV9 and TRBJ2-7; 8 bases fit TRBD1. Germline CDR1 SGDLS, CDR2 YYNGEE. CDR3 size: 15 residues. The trim removed 0 bases at V and 5 bases at J, leaving 7 bases unmatched. CDR3 in amino acids: CASSVGTRQGNEQYF. CDR3 nucleotide sequence: TGTGCCAGCAGCGTAGGTACCCGACAGGGGAACGAGCAGTACTTC. The full variable domain, completed using reference TRBV9 and TRBJ2-7, is DSGVTQTPKHLITATGQRVTLRCSPRSGDLSVYWYQQSLDQGLQFLIQYYNGEERAKGNILERFSAQQFPDLHSELNLSSLELGDSALYFCASSVGTRQGNEQYFGPGTRLTVT.

The genes are TRBV28 and TRBJ2-3; 11 nucleotides agree with TRBD2. Unmatched junction bases numbered 7, after V lost 2 bases and J lost 0 bases. The germline V gene encodes CDR1 MDHEN and CDR2 SYDVKM. The CDR3 sequence is 18 residues long. The CDR3 DNA reads TGTGCCAGCAGTTTACTAGCGGGAGGAGGAACTAGCACAGATACGCAGTATTTT. Translation gives CASSLLAGGGTSTDTQYF.